This TCR beta chain is from a study of shared clonotypes between healthy human individuals. As regards this clone: The antigen is unknown.

The CDR3 spans 18 residues. V lost 1 base and J lost 1; bases outside the gene matches: 9. Germline lookup yields CDR1 PRHDT and CDR2 FYEKMQ (reference sequence). General study points: Limitation of the genetic and exposure-history diversity represented came from the few donors.

Extraction of genomic DNA in unsorted samples used roughly 93 million PBMCs. The deep-level immunoSEQ assay was used. Genomic DNA from each subset was divided evenly over several immunoSEQ plates. TCRdb's table, derived via immunoSEQ multiplex PCR, lists solely in-frame clones and lacks some. The table records 450,000 to 500,000 clones, 75% to 85% of them present only once. The V gene is TRBV13, the J gene TRBJ2-2; TRBD2 aligns across 7 bases. What was sequenced was PBMCs. The receptor was derived from a woman between 40 and 50 years old in good health. Some clones in this sample may be carry-over from other donors' samples. The chain's CDR3 is CASSLAILAAKNTGELFF. The CDR3 nucleotides read TGTGCCAGCAGCTTAGCCATCCTAGCGGCCAAGAACACCGGGGAGCTGTTTTTT.